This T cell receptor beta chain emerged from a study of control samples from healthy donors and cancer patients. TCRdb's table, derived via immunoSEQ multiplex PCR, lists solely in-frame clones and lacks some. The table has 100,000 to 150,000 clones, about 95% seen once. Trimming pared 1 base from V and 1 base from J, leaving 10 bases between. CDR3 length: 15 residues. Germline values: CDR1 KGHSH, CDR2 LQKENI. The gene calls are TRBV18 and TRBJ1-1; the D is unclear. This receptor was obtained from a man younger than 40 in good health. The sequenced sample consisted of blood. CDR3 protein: CASSPREGKNTEAFF. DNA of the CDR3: TGTGCCAGCTCACCACGGGAGGGTAAGAACACTGAAGCTTTCTTT.